The present TCR beta chain was sequenced within a study of cytomegalovirus exposure and HLA in healthy donors. Looking at the study overall: According to later analysis, the same platform produced the 120 or so validation and approximately 630 first-cohort repertoires. General observations from the study: Confirmation in vitro established that a few CMV-associated chains were specific for CMV antigens. According to the study, some 160 TCR beta chains were cytomegalovirus-associated. While the bulk of TCR sequences proved rare, some public TCRs turned up in many donors.

Some clones are missing from TCRdb's copy, which holds only in-frame ones; the method was immunoSEQ multiplex PCR. The sample lists tens of thousands of clones, approximately 94% occurring once. Worth noting for this clone: Its antigen is still unknown.

The CDR3 has 13 amino acids. Germline-derived CDR1 and CDR2 are SGHAT and FQNNGV. Trimming pared 3 bases from V and 3 bases from J, leaving 8 bases between. The chain joins TRBV11-2 to TRBJ1-1; D is undetermined. The specimen was PBMCs. This clonotype originated in a woman aged 25 to 45 in good health and CMV-seronegative. In DNA form, the CDR3 reads TGTGCCAGCAGCTTCCCGGAGGACACTGAAGCTTTCTTT. It is translated as CASSFPEDTEAFF.